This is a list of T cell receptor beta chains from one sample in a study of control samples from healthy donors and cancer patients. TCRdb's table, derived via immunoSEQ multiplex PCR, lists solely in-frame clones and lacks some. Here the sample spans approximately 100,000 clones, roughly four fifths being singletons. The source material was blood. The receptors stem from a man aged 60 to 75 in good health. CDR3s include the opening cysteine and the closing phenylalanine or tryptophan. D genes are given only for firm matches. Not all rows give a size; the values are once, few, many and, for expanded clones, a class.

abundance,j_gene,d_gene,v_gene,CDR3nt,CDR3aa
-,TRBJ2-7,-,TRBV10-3,TGTGCCATCGGGGTGGGGGCCTACGAGCAGTACTTC,CAIGVGAYEQYF
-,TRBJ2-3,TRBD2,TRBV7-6,TGTGCCAGCAGCTCGGGGGGTACAGCGGGGCTTGGAGATACGCAGTATTTT,CASSSGGTAGLGDTQYF
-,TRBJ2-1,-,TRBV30,TGTGCCTGGAGTCCGGGACGGGTGATTGACAATGAGCAGTTCTTC,CAWSPGRVIDNEQFF
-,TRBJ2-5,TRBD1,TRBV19,TGTGCCAGTAGTCCCAGGACAGGGTCGGGTCAAGAGACCCAGTACTTC,CASSPRTGSGQETQYF
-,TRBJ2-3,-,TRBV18,TGTGCCAGCTCCAGCCTTAGCTCCAGCACAGATACGCAGTATTTT,CASSSLSSSTDTQYF
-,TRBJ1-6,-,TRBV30,TGTGCCTGGAGTGGGATAGGAGGCAGTTCACCCCTCCACTTT,CAWSGIGGSSPLHF
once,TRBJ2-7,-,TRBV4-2,TGTGCCAGCACCAAGGGACTGGCGGCTTCCTACGAGCAGTACTTC,CASTKGLAASYEQYF
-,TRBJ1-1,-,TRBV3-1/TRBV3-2,TGTGCCAGCAGCCACGGGGCGAGATTGAACACTGAAGCTTTCTTT,CASSHGARLNTEAFF
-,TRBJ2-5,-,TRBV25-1,TGTGCCAGCAGTGAGCGGTACCAAGAGACCCAGTACTTC,CASSERYQETQYF
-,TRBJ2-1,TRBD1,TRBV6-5,TGTGCCATACGCAGGGGGCAAGATGAGAATGAGCAGTTCTTC,CAIRRGQDENEQFF
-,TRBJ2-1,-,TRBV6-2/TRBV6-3,TGTGCCAGCAGTTTCGTGACAGGTGCCGTTTACAATGAGCAGTTCTTC,CASSFVTGAVYNEQFF
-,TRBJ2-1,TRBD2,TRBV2,TGTGCCAGCATCCCCGGGACTAGCGGGGGCACACTATACAATGAGCAGTTCTTC,CASIPGTSGGTLYNEQFF
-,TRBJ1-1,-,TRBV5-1,TGCGCCAGCAGCTCGACGGGTATGAACACTGAAGCTTTCTTT,CASSSTGMNTEAFF
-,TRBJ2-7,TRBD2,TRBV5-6,TGTGCCAGCAGCTTGATTCCGGCGGGAGGGCCAAGAGTGCTGTACTTC,CASSLIPAGGPRVLYF
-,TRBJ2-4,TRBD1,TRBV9,TGTGCCAGCAGCCCAGGGGACAGGGGGAGGGGTAACATTCAGTACTTC,CASSPGDRGRGNIQYF
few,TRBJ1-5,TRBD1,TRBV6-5,TGTGCCAGCAGGACAGGGAATCAGCCCCAGCATTTT,CASRTGNQPQHF
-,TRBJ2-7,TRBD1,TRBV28,TGTGCCAGCAGCCCCGGGACAGGGGACTACGAGCAGTACTTC,CASSPGTGDYEQYF